What follows describes a single TCR beta chain. Some clones are missing from TCRdb's copy, which holds only in-frame ones; the method was immunoSEQ multiplex PCR. Counted here are more than 120,000 clones, more than 85% occurring once; the ten biggest clones make up about 3.2%. Germline V lookup: CDR1 WSHSY, CDR2 SAAADI. The germline V and J ends were trimmed by 3 bases and 1 base, with 12 bases remaining between them. This CDR3 has 15 amino acids. The entry originates in a study of control samples from healthy donors and cancer patients. Material: blood. The V and J genes are TRBV10-2 and TRBJ1-2; perhaps TRBD1 as D (6 bases). The origin of this receptor is a man aged 25-45 years in good health. The CDR3 loop is CASSDSGAYNYGYTF. Here the CDR3 DNA reads TGCGCCAGCAGTGATTCAGGGGCTTATAACTATGGCTACACCTTC.